Listed here is a single TCR beta chain. As yet, its antigen is unknown. Germline is not matched at one junction end, which may reflect a read error. The data were taken from a study of regulatory T cells in long-lasting Graves disease. The study, taken as a whole, reports: Gene preferences differed: TRBV28, TRBJ1-2, TRBJ2-5 in persistent cases.

Time point reported: newly diagnosed GD, antithyroid drugs for less than 3 months. There was RNA extracted from PBMCs, and the TCR library was made from it. The CDR3 has 15 residues. The germline gives CDR1 SGHAT, CDR2 FQNNGV. CDR3-region Arm-PCR and iRepertoire HTBI primers produced the TCR beta libraries. TCRdb reanalysed the multiplex PCR reads using MiXCR and keeps one entry per CDR3 protein. There are some 490,000 distinct CDR3 sequences in the sample; more than 10% occur only once, and roughly 9.3% lies in the top ten. The same data also went into a second study, on T cells in Graves' hyperthyroidism and ophthalmopathy. That source notes: Appearing also in blood were most of the thyroid clonotypes expanded above 0.001.

This specimen consisted of peripheral blood mononuclear cells (PBMCs), obtained at new diagnosis, from a patient treated with antithyroid drugs. This chain connects TRBV11-2 to TRBJ1-2; TRBD1 aligns across 8 bases. This sequence originates from a woman aged 25 to 45 with Graves disease. CDR3 amino acids: CASSGGQALNFGYTF. In DNA, the CDR3 is TGTGCCAGCAGCGGGGGACAGGCGCTTAACTTTGGCTACACCTTC.